This T cell receptor beta chain was profiled in a study of shared clonotypes between healthy human individuals. Sequenced by immunoSEQ multiplex PCR; TCRdb stores in-frame clones only, minus some. Of some 470,000 clones in the sample, 76% were seen once. The germline gives CDR1 MDHEN, CDR2 SYDVKM. CDR3 length: 13 residues. Between the trimmed V and J ends, which lost 6 bases and 3 bases, there was a span of 12 bases. The receptor comes from a woman aged 35 to 49 in good health. Some clones in this sample may be carry-over from other donors' samples. The chain has TRBV28 and TRBJ2-7; unclear D gene. Material for sequencing was PBMCs. The CDR3 nucleotides are TGTGCCAGCAGAGAGGCGTCTGTCTACGAGCAGTACTTC. It is translated as CASREASVYEQYF.